This T cell receptor beta chain appears in the sequencing data of a study of cytomegalovirus exposure and HLA in healthy donors. Note on this clone: Its antigen is undetermined.

The data were produced by immunoSEQ multiplex PCR, yet TCRdb's version contains in-frame clones alone and is incomplete. The data hold around 180,000 clones, with about 84% observed a single time. Study-level results: Cytomegalovirus status was reportedly diagnosed by the classifier with high specificity and sensitivity.

The CDR3 is 13 amino acids. In germline, CDR1 is LNHDA, CDR2 SQIVND (reference sequence). After removal of 8 bases from V and 3 bases from J, the junction contained 7 bases not matched to a gene. This clonotype was obtained from a woman under 30 in good health and CMV-seronegative. The chain carries TRBV19 and TRBJ2-7, with 7 positions matching TRBD1. Sequencing used PBMCs. CDR3 amino acids: CASESRQGYEQYF. The CDR3 DNA sequence: TGTGCCAGTGAATCTAGACAGGGCTACGAGCAGTACTTC.